The 20 T cell receptor beta chains in this list originate from one sample, sequenced in a study of blood T cell repertoires in COVID-19. Assay: immunoSEQ multiplex PCR; the TCRdb copy retains only in-frame clones and omits some. This sample has over 95,000 clones, with approximately 88% found just once. The sample was peripheral blood. Every receptor here comes from a woman aged 40 to 50 with acute or convalescent COVID-19.

The genes are TRBV10-3 and TRBJ1-2, with 9 bases that match TRBD1. V lost 0 bases and J lost 5; bases outside the gene matches: 7. CDR3 size: 16 residues. CDR1 is ENHRY and CDR2 is SYGVKD in the germline V gene. DNA of the CDR3: TGTGCCATCAGTGAGTCGGGGTGGACAGGGGAATATGGCTACACCTTC. Translating it yields CAISESGWTGEYGYTF.

The chain uses TRBV6-5 and TRBJ2-5; possible D gene TRBD2, 5 bases. Per the germline V gene, CDR1 is MNHEY and CDR2 is SVGAGI. V was pared by 7 bases and J by 5 bases, with 8 bases between. The CDR3 covers 11 residues. CDR3 bases: TGTGCCAGCATCGCGGGTGAGACCCAGTACTTC. Translated: CASIAGETQYF.

This chain connects TRBV3-1 (or the pseudogene TRBV3-2) to TRBJ1-6, with TRBD1 as a possible D gene (5 bases). Germline CDR1 is LGHDT and CDR2 is YNNKEL (reference sequence). V shed 4 bases and J shed 6 bases, with 19 bases lying between them. The CDR3 covers 17 residues. For the CDR3, the DNA is TGTGCCAGCAGCCCAACAGTTGGAGGGACTGGTAATTCACCCCTCCACTTT. This sequence encodes CASSPTVGGTGNSPLHF.

The J gene is TRBJ1-2, the V gene TRBV5-1, with 7 nucleotides matching TRBD1. Looked up from germline, CDR1 is SGHRS and CDR2 is YFSETQ. The CDR3 sequence is 17 residues long. V was pared by 0 bases and J by 4 bases, with 12 bases of the junction left unmatched. The CDR3 DNA reads TGCGCCAGCAGCTTGGGGGACAGCAATACCCTAGGCTATGGCTACACCTTC. This gives the protein CASSLGDSNTLGYGYTF.

The chain combines TRBV4-3 with TRBJ2-1, with TRBD2 matching over 9 bases. Germline CDR1 and CDR2: LGHNA and YSLEER. V shed 2 bases, J shed 8 bases, and the junction held 7 bases outside the gene matches. The CDR3 has 15 residues. This CDR3 is CASSQFEAGGDEQFF. CDR3 in DNA: TGCGCCAGCAGCCAATTCGAAGCGGGGGGCGATGAGCAGTTCTTC.

In its sample, this clone was seen a few times. This sequence joins TRBV6-5 and TRBJ1-4; D unresolved. This CDR3 has 14 amino acids. The germline V gene has CDR1 MNHEY and CDR2 SVGAGI. Trimming removed 6 bases at V and 8 bases at J, with 16 bases between. The chain's CDR3 is CASREDFSHEKLFF. For the CDR3, the DNA is TGTGCCAGCAGGGAGGACTTCTCGCACGAAAAACTGTTTTTT.

The V and J genes are TRBV6-5 and TRBJ1-2; possible D gene TRBD1, 5 bases. This CDR3 has 14 residues. The germline V gene encodes CDR1 MNHEY and CDR2 SVGAGI. V was cut by 6 bases and J by 6 bases, with 17 bases left in between. Here the CDR3 reads CASSRRQRGHGYTF. In nucleotides, the CDR3 is TGTGCCAGCAGCCGAAGACAGCGGGGACATGGCTACACCTTC.

The gene calls are TRBV27 and TRBJ1-2; 9 bases are a match to TRBD1. The CDR3 contains 14 residues. Germline loops: CDR1 MNHEY, CDR2 SMNVEV (reference sequence). Trimming at V came to 7 bases and at J to 4 bases, leaving 7 bases not matched to a gene. The CDR3 spells CASTSGQGSYGYTF. The DNA of the CDR3 is TGTGCCAGCACCTCAGGACAGGGGTCCTATGGCTACACCTTC.

The V gene is TRBV7-9, the J gene TRBJ1-3, with D perhaps TRBD1 (6 bases). The CDR3 length is 16 residues. The germline V and J ends were trimmed by 4 bases and 4 bases, with 17 bases remaining between them. The germline V gene encodes CDR1 SEHNR and CDR2 FQNEAQ (reference sequence). CDR3 sequence reads: CASSSRQAGLGNTIYF. The CDR3 coding sequence is TGTGCCAGCAGCTCCCGACAGGCAGGTTTGGGAAACACCATATATTTT.

The V gene is TRBV5-8, the J gene TRBJ2-3, with no clear D. The length of the CDR3 is 13 residues. The V and J ends lost 2 bases and 1 base respectively, with 5 bases between them. The germline V gene encodes CDR1 SGHTS and CDR2 YDEGEE. The DNA of the CDR3 is TGTGCCAGCAGCTTAAGAGGCACAGATACGCAGTATTTT. It codes for CASSLRGTDTQYF.

The J gene is TRBJ2-7, the V gene TRBV4-3; 9 positions agree with TRBD2. The CDR3 totals 14 residues. With V trimmed by 1 base and J by 7 bases, 5 bases remained unmatched. Germline loops: CDR1 LGHNA, CDR2 YSLEER. The CDR3 DNA reads as TGCGCCAGCAGCCAAGTAGCGGGGGCGGGGGAGCAGTACTTC. Translating gives CASSQVAGAGEQYF.

In the case of this clone: The sample holds other DNA sequences that translate to the same CDR3. The rearrangement joins TRBV19 to TRBJ2-3; D call uncertain. The CDR3 covers 12 residues. The V and J ends lost 6 bases and 0 bases respectively, with 4 bases between them. Germline CDR1 reads LNHDA; CDR2 reads SQIVND (reference sequence). CDR3 sequence reads: CASSRSTDTQYF. CDR3 sequence (DNA): TGTGCCAGTAGCAGAAGCACAGATACGCAGTATTTT.

The chain recombines TRBV5-8 with TRBJ2-7; 7 bases align to TRBD1. V lost 0 bases, J lost 5 bases, and 2 bases stayed unmatched. Per germline, CDR1 SGHTS and CDR2 YDEGEE. The CDR3 totals 13 residues. CDR3 in amino acids: CASSLDRGHEQYF. The DNA for the CDR3 is TGTGCCAGCAGCTTGGACAGGGGCCACGAGCAGTACTTC.

This chain links TRBV7-8 with TRBJ2-1; 8 positions agree with TRBD2. CDR3 length: 14 residues. CDR1 SGHVS and CDR2 FQNEAQ come from the germline V gene. V shed 1 base and J 10 bases; nucleotides not matched to a gene: 6. CDR3 region: CASSLGGGRDEQFF. CDR3 nucleotide sequence: TGTGCCAGCAGCTTAGGCGGGGGGAGGGACGAGCAGTTCTTC.

This rearrangement joins TRBV11-2 to TRBJ2-7; TRBD1 matches at 8 bases. V dropped 3 bases and J dropped 3; count of bases not matched to a gene: 10. CDR3 length: 16 residues. The germline CDR1 and CDR2 sequences are SGHAT and FQNNGV. The DNA of the CDR3 is TGTGCCAGCAGCTTCCAACCCCAGGGGGCTCTCTACGAGCAGTACTTC. Translating it yields CASSFQPQGALYEQYF.

This chain joins TRBV30 and TRBJ1-6, with D unresolved. CDR1 and CDR2 (germline): GTSNPN, SVGIG (reference sequence). This CDR3 contains 18 residues. V was trimmed by 2 bases and J by 8 bases, leaving 25 bases between them. CDR3 coding DNA: TGTGCCTGGAGTAGCAGGTACGGAGGTACGCGTGGAGATTCACCCCTCCACTTT. It translates to CAWSSRYGGTRGDSPLHF.

This clone was counted between two and nine times. This chain uses TRBV5-6 with TRBJ1-2, with a possible D match to TRBD1 (5 bases). The CDR3 spans 16 residues. Trimming cost V 2 bases and J 3 bases, with 17 bases left between them. From germline, CDR1 is SGHDT and CDR2 YYEEEE. The CDR3 here is CASSLRRGPAHYGYTF. The CDR3 bases are TGTGCCAGCAGCTTACGTAGGGGTCCTGCCCACTATGGCTACACCTTC. The full variable domain, its missing parts supplied by reference TRBV5-6 and TRBJ1-2, is DAGVTQSPTHLIKTRGQQVTLRCSPKSGHDTVSWYQQALGQGPQFIFQYYEEEERQRGNFPDRFSGHQFPNYSSELNVNALLLGDSALYLCASSLRRGPAHYGYTFGSGTRLTVV.

The V and J genes are TRBV19 and TRBJ2-6; D gene unclear. Trimming pared 9 bases from V and 0 bases from J, leaving 9 bases between. This CDR3 is built from 14 residues. Germline loops: CDR1 LNHDA, CDR2 SQIVND (reference sequence). The CDR3 is CASIFVSGANVLTF. The CDR3 coding sequence is TGTGCCAGCATTTTTGTCTCTGGGGCCAACGTCCTGACTTTC. The full variable domain, rest sourced from reference TRBV19 and TRBJ2-6, is DGGITQSPKYLFRKEGQNVTLSCEQNLNHDAMYWYRQDPGQGLRLIYYSQIVNDFQKGDIAEGYSVSREKKESFPLTVTSAQKNPTAFYLCASIFVSGANVLTFGAGSRLTVL.

The chain couples TRBV6-6 to TRBJ1-3, with a weak D call TRBD1 (5 bases). V lost 6 bases, J lost 6 bases, and 12 bases lay in between. CDR3 length: 13 amino acids. Germline lookup yields CDR1 MNHNY and CDR2 SVGAGI (reference sequence). The CDR3 bases are TGTGCCAGCAGCCAGGGTGGCGAAAACACCATATATTTT. Its protein product is CASSQGGENTIYF.

This clone was observed a single time. This sequence joins TRBV4-1 and TRBJ2-3; the D gene is possibly TRBD2 (5 bases). The CDR3 is 15 amino acids. Germline V gives CDR1 MGHRA, CDR2 YSYEKL. Trimming shortened V by 4 bases and J by 4 bases, and 15 bases separated the two germline ends. The CDR3, as DNA: TGCGCCAGCAGCCGGGAGACGAATGCAGCAGATACGCAGTATTTT. Translated, it gives CASSRETNAADTQYF.